This TCR beta chain came from a study of blood T cell repertoires in COVID-19. As for the study in general: Samples taken during acute and convalescent COVID-19 were collected in the United States, Italy and Spain. T cells, B-cell-depleted T cells, or PBMCs supplied cDNA or gDNA.

Original methodology: Researchers report that nucleated cell counts were estimated from reference gene primer amplification. Generated by immunoSEQ multiplex PCR, the TCRdb table keeps only in-frame clones and is missing some. V, J and clone size are those of that table, while D and trimming were read from the DNA. The data contain about 130,000 clones, approximately 82% of them seen just once; the ten biggest clones take up roughly 9%. Germline CDR1 and CDR2: SGHRS and YFSETQ. This CDR3 spans 14 amino acids. Germline trimming cut 0 bases from V and 5 bases from J; bases unmatched to any gene: 3. This sequence joins TRBV5-1 and TRBJ2-7, with TRBD1 matching over 9 bases. The sequence was obtained from a man in his forties with active or convalescent COVID-19. The specimen was peripheral blood. The CDR3 here is CASSLEQGADEQYF. DNA of the CDR3: TGCGCCAGCAGCTTGGAACAGGGGGCTGACGAGCAGTACTTC.